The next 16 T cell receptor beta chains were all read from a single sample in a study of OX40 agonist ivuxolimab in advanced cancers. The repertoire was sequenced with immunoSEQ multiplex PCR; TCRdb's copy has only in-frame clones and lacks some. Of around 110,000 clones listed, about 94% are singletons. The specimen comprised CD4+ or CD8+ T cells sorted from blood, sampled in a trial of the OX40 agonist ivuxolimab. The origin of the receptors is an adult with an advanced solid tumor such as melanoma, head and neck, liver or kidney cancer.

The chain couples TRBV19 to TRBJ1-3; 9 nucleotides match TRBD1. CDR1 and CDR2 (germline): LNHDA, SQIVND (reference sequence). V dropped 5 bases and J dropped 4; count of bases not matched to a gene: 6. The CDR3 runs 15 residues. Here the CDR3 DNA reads TGTGCCAGTAGTGTACAGGGGGCGCGGGGAAACACCATATATTTT. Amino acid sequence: CASSVQGARGNTIYF.

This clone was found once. CDR3 loop: CALGRREDLLNTGELFF. The CDR3 coding sequence is TGTGCCCTGGGCCGGCGGGAGGACCTCCTTAACACCGGGGAGCTGTTTTTT. This chain uses TRBV7-3 with TRBJ2-2, with 8 bases identical to TRBD2. The junction had 16 bases not matched to a gene; V was cut back by 11 bases and J by 2 bases. The CDR3 covers 17 residues. Germline V lookup: CDR1 SGHTA, CDR2 FQGTGA.

CDR3 region: CASSPQGPVHEQYF. The CDR3 coding sequence is TGCGCCAGCAGCCCACAGGGACCCGTCCACGAGCAGTACTTC. V and J are TRBV5-1 and TRBJ2-7; D may be TRBD1 (6 bases). Germline CDR1 is SGHRS and CDR2 is YFSETQ. The CDR3 length is 14 residues. V shed 4 bases and J shed 5 bases, with 16 bases lying between them.

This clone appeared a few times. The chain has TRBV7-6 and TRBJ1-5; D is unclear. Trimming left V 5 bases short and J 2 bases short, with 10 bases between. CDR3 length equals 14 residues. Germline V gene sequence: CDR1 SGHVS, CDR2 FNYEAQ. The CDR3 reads CASSPSGRNQPQHF. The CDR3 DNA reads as TGTGCCAGCAGCCCGAGTGGGCGCAATCAGCCCCAGCATTTT.

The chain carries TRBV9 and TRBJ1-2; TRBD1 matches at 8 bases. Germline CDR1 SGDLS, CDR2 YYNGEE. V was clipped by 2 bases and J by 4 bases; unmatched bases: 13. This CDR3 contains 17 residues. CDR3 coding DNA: TGTGCCAGCAGCGTCCCTCGGTCGGGCAGGGGGCCCTATGGCTACACCTTC. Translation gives CASSVPRSGRGPYGYTF.

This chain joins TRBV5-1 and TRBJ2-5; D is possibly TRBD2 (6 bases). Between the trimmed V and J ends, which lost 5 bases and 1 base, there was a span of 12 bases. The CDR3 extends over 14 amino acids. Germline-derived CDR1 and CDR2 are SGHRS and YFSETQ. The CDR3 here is CASSSSGSQETQYF. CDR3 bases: TGCGCCAGCAGTAGCTCCGGGAGCCAAGAGACCCAGTACTTC.

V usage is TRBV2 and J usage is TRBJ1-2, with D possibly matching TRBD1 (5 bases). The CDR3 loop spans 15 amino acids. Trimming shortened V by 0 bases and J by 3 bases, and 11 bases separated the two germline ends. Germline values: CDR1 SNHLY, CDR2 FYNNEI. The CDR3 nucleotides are TGTGCCAGCAGTGAAGCGCCGGGGGGGGACTATGGCTACACCTTC. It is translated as CASSEAPGGDYGYTF.

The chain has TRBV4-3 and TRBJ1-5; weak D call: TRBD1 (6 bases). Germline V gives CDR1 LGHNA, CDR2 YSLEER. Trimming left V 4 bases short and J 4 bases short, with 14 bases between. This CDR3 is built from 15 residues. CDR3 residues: CASSLRVGANQPQHF. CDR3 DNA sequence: TGCGCCAGCAGCCTAAGGGTGGGGGCTAATCAGCCCCAGCATTTT.

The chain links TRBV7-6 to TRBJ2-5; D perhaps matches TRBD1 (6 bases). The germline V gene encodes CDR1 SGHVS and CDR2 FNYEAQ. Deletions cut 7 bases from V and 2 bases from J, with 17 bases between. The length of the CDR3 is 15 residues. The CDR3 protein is CASTVLGAFQETQYF. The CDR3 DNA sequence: TGTGCCAGCACGGTATTGGGGGCGTTTCAAGAGACCCAGTACTTC.

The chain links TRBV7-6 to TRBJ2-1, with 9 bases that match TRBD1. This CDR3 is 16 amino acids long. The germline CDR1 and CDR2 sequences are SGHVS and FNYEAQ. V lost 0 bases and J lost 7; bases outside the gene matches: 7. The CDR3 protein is CASSLAAQGAKNEQFF. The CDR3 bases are TGTGCCAGCAGCTTAGCGGCACAGGGGGCTAAAAATGAGCAGTTCTTC.

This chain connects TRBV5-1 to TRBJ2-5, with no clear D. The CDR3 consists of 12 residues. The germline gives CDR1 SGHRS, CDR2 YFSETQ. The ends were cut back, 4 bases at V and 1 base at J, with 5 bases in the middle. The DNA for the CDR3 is TGCGCCAGCAGCAACTCCCAAGAGACCCAGTACTTC. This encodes CASSNSQETQYF.

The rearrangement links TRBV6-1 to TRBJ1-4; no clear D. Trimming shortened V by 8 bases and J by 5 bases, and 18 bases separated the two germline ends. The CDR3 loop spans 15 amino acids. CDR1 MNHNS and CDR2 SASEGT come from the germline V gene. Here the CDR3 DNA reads TGTGCCAGCCGCCGAGACCTGGGTGGGAATGAAAAACTGTTTTTT. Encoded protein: CASRRDLGGNEKLFF.

CDR3 nucleotide sequence: TGTGCCAGGGGATTAGGGAGGGGCAGCCTACTTCTCTATGGCTACACCTTC. Protein product: CARGLGRGSLLLYGYTF. The chain couples TRBV19 to TRBJ1-2, with D perhaps TRBD1 (5 bases). The CDR3 runs 17 residues. Germline values: CDR1 LNHDA, CDR2 SQIVND (reference sequence). The ends were cut back, 9 bases at V and 4 bases at J, with 27 bases in the middle.

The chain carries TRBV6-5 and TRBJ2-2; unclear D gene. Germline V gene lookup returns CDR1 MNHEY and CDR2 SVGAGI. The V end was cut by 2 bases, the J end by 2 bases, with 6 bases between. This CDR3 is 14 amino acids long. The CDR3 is CASSYAANTGELFF. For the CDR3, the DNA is TGTGCCAGCAGTTACGCGGCTAACACCGGGGAGCTGTTTTTT.

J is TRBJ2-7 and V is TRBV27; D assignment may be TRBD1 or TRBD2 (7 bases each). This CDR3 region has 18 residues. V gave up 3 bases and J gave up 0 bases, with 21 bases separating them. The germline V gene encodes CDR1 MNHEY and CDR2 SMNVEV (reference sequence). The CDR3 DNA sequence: TGTGCCAGCAGTTTGATACACCTTTCAGGGGGGGCCTCCTACGAGCAGTACTTC. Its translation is CASSLIHLSGGASYEQYF.

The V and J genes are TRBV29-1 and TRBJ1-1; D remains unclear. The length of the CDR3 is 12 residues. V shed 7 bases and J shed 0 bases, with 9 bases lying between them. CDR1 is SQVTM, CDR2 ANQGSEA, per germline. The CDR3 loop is CSALNMNTEAFF. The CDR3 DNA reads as TGCAGCGCCCTCAATATGAACACTGAAGCTTTCTTT.